This T cell receptor beta chain was found in a study of cytomegalovirus exposure and HLA in healthy donors. Comment on this clone: What it binds is not known.

CDR3 length equals 15 residues. With 0 bases clipped from V and 12 bases from J, the junction kept 8 bases outside the gene matches. CDR1 and CDR2 (germline): SGHTS, YDEGEE. 13 Jbeta primers and 60 Vbeta primers were used for the PCR. Clones were read by immunoSEQ multiplex PCR, and TCRdb kept only the in-frame ones, dropping some. Of 150,000 to 200,000 clones detected, 75% to 80% appear once; the ten largest clones hold under 7%. Study-wide results and limits: In presence/absence analyses, roughly uniform sequencing depth across donors was assumed.

The chain uses TRBV5-8 and TRBJ2-1; 11 bases map to TRBD2. This TCR was sampled from a young woman in good health and CMV-seropositive. Sequencing used PBMCs. CDR3 sequence reads: CASSLEASGRIGQFF. CDR3 in DNA: TGTGCCAGCAGCTTGGAGGCTAGCGGGAGGATTGGGCAGTTCTTC.